A single sample is the source of the 13 T cell receptor beta chains below, sequenced in a study of T cell responses to AZD1222 COVID-19 vaccine. The table came from immunoSEQ multiplex PCR; TCRdb's copy has only in-frame clones and leaves some out. The sample contains fewer than 200,000 clones, approximately 89% of which appear only once. Source: peripheral blood, taken 28 days after the second AZD1222 dose. Receptor source: an adult who received the AZD1222 COVID-19 vaccine.

V usage is TRBV7-9 and J usage is TRBJ2-3, with D unresolved. CDR1 is SEHNR and CDR2 is FQNEAQ in the germline V gene (reference sequence). The CDR3 extends over 14 amino acids. Between the trimmed V and J ends, which lost 5 bases and 5 bases, there was a span of 14 bases. CDR3: CASSRTPMGDTQYF. For the CDR3, the DNA is TGTGCCAGCAGCCGCACGCCAATGGGAGATACGCAGTATTTT.

The gene calls are TRBV7-9 and TRBJ2-1, with TRBD2 matching 9 bases. V trimming: 1 base; J trimming: 6 bases; junction bases outside the gene matches: 7. Per germline, CDR1 SEHNR and CDR2 FQNEAQ (reference sequence). The CDR3 has 16 residues. CDR3 in DNA: TGTGCCAGCAGCTTAGTGGTAGCGGGAGTTTCCAATGAGCAGTTCTTC. It codes for CASSLVVAGVSNEQFF.

This chain connects TRBV6-2 or TRBV6-3 to TRBJ2-7; 11 bases are a match to TRBD1. This CDR3 has 15 residues. J lost 6 bases, V lost 6 bases, and 10 bases had no gene match. CDR1 and CDR2 from the germline V gene are MNHEY and SVGEGT. The CDR3 bases are TGTGCCAGCAGCGGTTCCGGGACAGGGGGTGGCGAGCAGTACTTC. Protein sequence: CASSGSGTGGGEQYF.

The chain recombines TRBV10-3 with TRBJ1-5, with TRBD1 matching over 11 bases. Trimming cost V 6 bases and J 9 bases; bases outside gene matches: 7. Germline V gene data show CDR1 as ENHRY and CDR2 as SYGVKD. The CDR3 has 14 residues. CDR3 amino acids: CAIRQGQGGGPQHF. The CDR3 DNA follows: TGTGCCATCAGACAGGGACAGGGGGGTGGGCCCCAGCATTTT.

The CDR3 sequence: CASSQDIESGRAPNYGYTF. CDR3 DNA: TGCGCCAGCAGCCAAGATATTGAGTCGGGGAGGGCCCCTAACTATGGCTACACCTTC. The chain recombines TRBV4-1 with TRBJ1-2; D gene uncertain. The germline V gene has CDR1 MGHRA and CDR2 YSYEKL. The CDR3 has 19 amino acids. The germline V and J ends were trimmed by 0 bases and 0 bases, with 20 bases remaining between them.

The chain links TRBV6-5 to TRBJ1-1; unclear D gene. The germline V gene has CDR1 MNHEY and CDR2 SVGAGI. The V end lost 6 bases, the J end lost 0 bases, and 8 bases lay between the germline ends. This CDR3 is 13 amino acids long. This CDR3 reads CASSDLMNTEAFF. The CDR3 DNA reads TGTGCCAGCAGCGACCTGATGAACACTGAAGCTTTCTTT.

The V and J genes are TRBV6-5 and TRBJ2-5; D possibly corresponds to TRBD2 (6 bases). The CDR3 runs 13 residues. Germline values: CDR1 MNHEY, CDR2 SVGAGI. Deletions cut 8 bases from V and 5 bases from J, with 15 bases between. CDR3 in amino acids: CASFSGRSETQYF. The CDR3 bases are TGTGCCAGCTTCTCAGGGAGGAGCGAGACCCAGTACTTC.

This clone was detected ten times or more. J is TRBJ2-2 and V is TRBV9, with D possibly matching TRBD1 (6 bases). The V end lost 4 bases, the J end lost 6 bases, and 16 bases lay between the germline ends. Germline V gene data show CDR1 as SGDLS and CDR2 as YYNGEE. The CDR3 is 15 residues long. The CDR3 region is CASSSQMGAAGELFF. For the CDR3, the DNA is TGTGCCAGCAGCTCCCAGATGGGGGCGGCCGGGGAGCTGTTTTTT.

V is TRBV5-6 and J is TRBJ1-6; D gene ambiguous. This CDR3 contains 14 residues. Germline V lookup: CDR1 SGHDT, CDR2 YYEEEE. V lost 0 bases to trimming and J lost 4 bases, with 5 bases between them. CDR3 bases: TGTGCCAGCAGCTTGGAAGGGTATAATTCACCCCTCCACTTT. It encodes CASSLEGYNSPLHF.

This clone has only a few counts. This chain joins TRBV5-4 and TRBJ2-7, with TRBD1 matching over 9 bases. The junction had 6 bases not matched to a gene; V was cut back by 2 bases and J by 6 bases. Germline V gene data show CDR1 as SGHNT and CDR2 as YYREEE (reference sequence). The CDR3 spans 14 residues. CDR3 in amino acids: CASSFGTGFVEQYF. CDR3 coding DNA: TGTGCCAGCAGCTTCGGGACAGGGTTCGTCGAGCAGTACTTC.

CDR3 in DNA: TGTGCTAGTGGGCTACCACAGGGGGCAAGCACTGAAGCTTTCTTT. Translation: CASGLPQGASTEAFF. The J gene is TRBJ1-1, the V gene TRBV12-5, with 9 bases identical to TRBD1. CDR3 length: 15 residues. J lost 4 bases, V lost 6 bases, and 9 bases had no gene match. Germline V lookup: CDR1 LGHNT, CDR2 FRNRAP. The complete variable domain, with remaining parts taken from reference TRBV12-5 and TRBJ1-1, reads DARVTQTPRHKVTEMGQEVTMRCQPILGHNTVFWYRQTMMQGLELLAYFRNRAPLDDSGMPKDRFSAEMPDATLATLKIQPSEPRDSAVYFCASGLPQGASTEAFFGQGTRLTVV.

The V gene is TRBV12-5, the J gene TRBJ1-2; possibly TRBD1 for D (5 bases). Germline V gene data show CDR1 as LGHNT and CDR2 as FRNRAP. This CDR3 has 12 amino acids. The V end was cut by 5 bases, the J end by 8 bases, with 12 bases between. CDR3 sequence (DNA): TGTGCTAGTGGTCCGGGACTTACCGGCTACACCTTC. As protein: CASGPGLTGYTF.

The V gene is TRBV5-1, the J gene TRBJ1-2; no firm D call. Per the germline V gene, CDR1 is SGHRS and CDR2 is YFSETQ. This CDR3 comprises 15 residues. The V and J ends lost 1 base and 0 bases respectively, with 10 bases between them. CDR3 bases: TGCGCCAGCAGCTTGTCGGCAGGTCCTAACTATGGCTACACCTTC. This sequence encodes CASSLSAGPNYGYTF.